Reported below is one T cell receptor (beta chain). The protocol was immunoSEQ multiplex PCR, while the TCRdb copy is restricted to in-frame clones and leaves out a portion. The table records about 320,000 clones, around nine tenths of them present only once. Germline lookup yields CDR1 MNHEY and CDR2 SVGEGT. The CDR3 loop spans 12 amino acids. Trimming stripped 6 bases from V and 2 bases from J, with 8 bases between. Within the 2 weeks before study entry, each person in the exposed group met a COVID-19 case. This entry comes from a study of blood T cell repertoires in COVID-19. Study context: Nucleic acid was either cDNA or gDNA, and it came from T cells, B-cell-depleted T cells, or PBMCs.

The rearrangement joins TRBV6-2 or TRBV6-3 to TRBJ2-7; D is unclear. The receptor's source is a woman aged 25 to 45 who had been exposed to COVID-19. Specimen: PBMCs or T cells enriched from blood (not recorded which). CDR3 region: CASSSGPYEQYF. The CDR3 DNA sequence: TGTGCCAGCAGCTCGGGTCCCTACGAGCAGTACTTC.